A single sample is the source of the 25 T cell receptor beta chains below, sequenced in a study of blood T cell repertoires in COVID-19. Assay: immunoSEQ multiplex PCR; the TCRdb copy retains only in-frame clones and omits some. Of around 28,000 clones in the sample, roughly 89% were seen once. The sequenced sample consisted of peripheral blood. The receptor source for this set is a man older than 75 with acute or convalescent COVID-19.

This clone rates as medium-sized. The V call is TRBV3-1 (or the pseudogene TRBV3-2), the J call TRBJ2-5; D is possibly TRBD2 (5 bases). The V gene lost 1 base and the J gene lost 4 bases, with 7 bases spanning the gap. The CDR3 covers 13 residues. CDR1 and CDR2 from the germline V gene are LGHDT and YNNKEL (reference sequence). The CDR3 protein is CASSQAAGETQYF. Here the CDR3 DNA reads TGTGCCAGCAGCCAAGCCGCGGGAGAGACCCAGTACTTC.

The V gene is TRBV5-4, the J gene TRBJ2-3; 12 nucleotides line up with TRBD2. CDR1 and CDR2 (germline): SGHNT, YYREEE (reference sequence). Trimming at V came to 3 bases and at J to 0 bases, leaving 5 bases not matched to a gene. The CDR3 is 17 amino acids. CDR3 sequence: CASSSPTSGRSTDTQYF. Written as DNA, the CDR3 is TGTGCCAGCAGCTCCCCGACTAGCGGGAGAAGCACAGATACGCAGTATTTT.

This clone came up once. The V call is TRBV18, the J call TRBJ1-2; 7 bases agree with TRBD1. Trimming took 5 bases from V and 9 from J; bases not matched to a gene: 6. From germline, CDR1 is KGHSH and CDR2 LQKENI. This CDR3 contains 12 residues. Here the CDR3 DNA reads TGTGCCAGCTCATTCAGACAGGGAAGCTACACCTTC. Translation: CASSFRQGSYTF. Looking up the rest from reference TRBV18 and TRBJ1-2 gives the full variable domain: NAGVMQNPRHLVRRRGQEARLRCSPMKGHSHVYWYRQLPEEGLKFMVYLQKENIIDESGMPKERFSAEFPKEGPSILRIQQVVRGDSAAYFCASSFRQGSYTFGSGTRLTVV.

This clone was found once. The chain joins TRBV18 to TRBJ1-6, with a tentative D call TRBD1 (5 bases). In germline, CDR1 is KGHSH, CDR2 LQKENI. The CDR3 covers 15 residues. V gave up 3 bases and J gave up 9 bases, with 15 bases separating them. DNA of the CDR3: TGTGCCAGCTCACCGAACCAGGGCAATAGTTCACCCCTCCACTTT. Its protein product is CASSPNQGNSSPLHF.

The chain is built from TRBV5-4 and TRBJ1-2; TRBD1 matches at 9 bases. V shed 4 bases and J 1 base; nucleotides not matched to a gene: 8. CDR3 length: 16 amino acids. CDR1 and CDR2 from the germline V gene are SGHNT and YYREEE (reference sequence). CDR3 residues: CASSGGGTGSNYGYTF. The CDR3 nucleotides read TGTGCCAGCAGCGGGGGGGGGACAGGGAGTAACTATGGCTACACCTTC.

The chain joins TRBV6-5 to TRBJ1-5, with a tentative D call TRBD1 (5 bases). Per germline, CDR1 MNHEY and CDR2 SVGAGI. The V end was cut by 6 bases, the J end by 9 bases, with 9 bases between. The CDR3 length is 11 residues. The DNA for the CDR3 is TGTGCCAGCAGCACGGGGGGGCCCCAGCATTTT. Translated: CASSTGGPQHF.

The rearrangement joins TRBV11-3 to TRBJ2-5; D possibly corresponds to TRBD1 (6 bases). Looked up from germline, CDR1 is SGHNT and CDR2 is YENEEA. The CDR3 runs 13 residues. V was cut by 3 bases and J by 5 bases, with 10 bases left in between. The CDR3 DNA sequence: TGTGCCAGCAGCTTTAACAGGGACGAGACCCAGTACTTC. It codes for CASSFNRDETQYF.

The DNA of the CDR3 is TGTGCCAGCAGCCCGCGGGACAGGGGGACAGATACGCAGTATTTT. Its translation is CASSPRDRGTDTQYF. The V gene is TRBV11-2, the J gene TRBJ2-3; 11 bases map to TRBD1. Trimming cost V 5 bases and J 3 bases; bases outside gene matches: 4. Germline values: CDR1 SGHAT, CDR2 FQNNGV. The CDR3 totals 15 residues. Based on the CDR3 plus reference TRBV11-2 and TRBJ2-3, the full variable domain is EAGVAQSPRYKIIEKRQSVAFWCNPISGHATLYWYQQILGQGPKLLIQFQNNGVVDDSQLPKDRFSAERLKGVDSTLKIQPAKLEDSAVYLCASSPRDRGTDTQYFGPGTRLTVL.

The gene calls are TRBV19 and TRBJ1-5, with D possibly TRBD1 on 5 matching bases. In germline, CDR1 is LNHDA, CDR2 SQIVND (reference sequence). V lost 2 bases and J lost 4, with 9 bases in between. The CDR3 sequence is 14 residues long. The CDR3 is CASSITGGNQPQHF. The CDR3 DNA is TGTGCCAGTAGTATAACCGGGGGTAATCAGCCCCAGCATTTT.

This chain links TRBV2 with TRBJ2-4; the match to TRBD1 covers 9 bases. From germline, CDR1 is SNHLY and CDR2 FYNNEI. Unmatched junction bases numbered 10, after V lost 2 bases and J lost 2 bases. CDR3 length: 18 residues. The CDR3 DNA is TGTGCCAGCAGTGAAAGCGAAACAGGGGGCATGACCAAAAACATTCAGTACTTC. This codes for CASSESETGGMTKNIQYF.

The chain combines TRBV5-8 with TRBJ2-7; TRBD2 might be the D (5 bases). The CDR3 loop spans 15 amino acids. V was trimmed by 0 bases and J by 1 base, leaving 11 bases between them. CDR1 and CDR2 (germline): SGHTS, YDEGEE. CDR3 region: CASSLGGRPSYEQYF. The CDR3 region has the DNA TGTGCCAGCAGCTTGGGAGGGCGACCTTCCTACGAGCAGTACTTC.

CDR3 amino acids: CASSIAGGEGTDTQYF. The CDR3 DNA follows: TGTGCCAGTAGTATAGCAGGGGGCGAGGGCACAGATACGCAGTATTTT. The chain recombines TRBV19 with TRBJ2-3, with 8 bases aligning to TRBD1. Germline CDR1 and CDR2: LNHDA and SQIVND (reference sequence). The CDR3 has 16 residues. Trimming removed 1 base from V and 1 base from J; junction bases left unmatched: 4.

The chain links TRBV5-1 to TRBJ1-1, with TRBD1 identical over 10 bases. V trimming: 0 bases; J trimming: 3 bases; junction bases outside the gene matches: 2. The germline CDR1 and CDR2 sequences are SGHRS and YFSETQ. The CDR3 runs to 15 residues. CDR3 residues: CASSLVGTGDTEAFF. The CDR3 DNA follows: TGCGCCAGCAGCTTGGTTGGGACAGGGGACACTGAAGCTTTCTTT.

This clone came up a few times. The chain's CDR3 is CASSPGLAHNEQFF. The CDR3 DNA follows: TGCGCCAGCAGCCCGGGACTAGCACACAATGAGCAGTTCTTC. The rearrangement uses TRBV5-1 and TRBJ2-1, with 9 nucleotides matching TRBD2. After removal of 4 bases from V and 5 bases from J, the junction contained 4 bases not matched to a gene. The CDR3 contains 14 residues. Germline assignment: CDR1 SGHRS and CDR2 YFSETQ.

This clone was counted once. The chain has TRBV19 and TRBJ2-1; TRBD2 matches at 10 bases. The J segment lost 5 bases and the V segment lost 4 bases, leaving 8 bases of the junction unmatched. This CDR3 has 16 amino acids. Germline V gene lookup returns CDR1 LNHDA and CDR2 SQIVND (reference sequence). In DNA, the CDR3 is TGTGCCAGTAGTAGAAGCGGGAGGGGGGACAACAATGAGCAGTTCTTC. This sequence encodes CASSRSGRGDNNEQFF. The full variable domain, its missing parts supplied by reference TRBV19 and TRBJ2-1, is DGGITQSPKYLFRKEGQNVTLSCEQNLNHDAMYWYRQDPGQGLRLIYYSQIVNDFQKGDIAEGYSVSREKKESFPLTVTSAQKNPTAFYLCASSRSGRGDNNEQFFGPGTRLTVL.

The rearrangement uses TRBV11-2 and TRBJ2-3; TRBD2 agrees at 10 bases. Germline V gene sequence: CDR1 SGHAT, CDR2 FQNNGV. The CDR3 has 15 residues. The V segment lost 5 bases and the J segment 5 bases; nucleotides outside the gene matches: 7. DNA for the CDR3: TGTGCCAGCAGCCTTCGGGTAGCGGGAGGAGATACGCAGTATTTT. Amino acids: CASSLRVAGGDTQYF.

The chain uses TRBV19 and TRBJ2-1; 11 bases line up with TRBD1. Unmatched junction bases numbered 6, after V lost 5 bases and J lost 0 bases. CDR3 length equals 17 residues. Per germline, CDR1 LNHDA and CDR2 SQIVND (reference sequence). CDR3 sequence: CASSPRDRGSSYNEQFF. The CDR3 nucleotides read TGTGCCAGTAGTCCCCGGGACAGGGGGAGCTCCTACAATGAGCAGTTCTTC.

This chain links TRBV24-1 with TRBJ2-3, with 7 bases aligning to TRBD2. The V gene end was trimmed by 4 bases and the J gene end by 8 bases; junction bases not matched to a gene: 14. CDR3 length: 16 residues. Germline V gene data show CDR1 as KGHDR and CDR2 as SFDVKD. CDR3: CATSDPTTSQARTQYF. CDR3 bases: TGTGCCACCAGTGACCCGACGACTAGCCAGGCGCGTACGCAGTATTTT.

The CDR3 sequence is CASSLAATGGITGELFF. The CDR3 DNA reads TGTGCCAGCAGCTTGGCCGCGACAGGGGGTATCACCGGGGAGCTGTTTTTT. The chain joins TRBV5-4 to TRBJ2-2; 9 nucleotides line up with TRBD1. The length of the CDR3 is 17 residues. V lost 0 bases, J lost 4 bases, and 7 bases stayed unmatched. Per germline, CDR1 SGHNT and CDR2 YYREEE (reference sequence).

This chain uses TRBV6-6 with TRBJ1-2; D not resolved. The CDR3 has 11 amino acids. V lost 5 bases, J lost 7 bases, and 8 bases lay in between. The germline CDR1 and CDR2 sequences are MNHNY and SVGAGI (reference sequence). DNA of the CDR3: TGTGCCAGCAGTCGCCATTTTGGCTACACCTTC. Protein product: CASSRHFGYTF.

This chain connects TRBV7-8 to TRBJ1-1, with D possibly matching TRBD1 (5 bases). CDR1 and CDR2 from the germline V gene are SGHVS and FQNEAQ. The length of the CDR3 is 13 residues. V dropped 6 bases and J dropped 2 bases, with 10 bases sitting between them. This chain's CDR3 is CASRRGTNTEAFF. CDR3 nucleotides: TGTGCCAGCAGGCGGGGCACCAACACTGAAGCTTTCTTT.

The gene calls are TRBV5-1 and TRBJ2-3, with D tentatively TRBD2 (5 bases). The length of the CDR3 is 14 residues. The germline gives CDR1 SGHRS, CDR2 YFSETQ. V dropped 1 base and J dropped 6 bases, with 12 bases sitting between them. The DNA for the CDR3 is TGCGCCAGCAGCTTGTCCGGACTCGGGGATACGCAGTATTTT. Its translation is CASSLSGLGDTQYF. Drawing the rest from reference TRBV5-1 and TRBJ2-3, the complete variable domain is KAGVTQTPRYLIKTRGQQVTLSCSPISGHRSVSWYQQTPGQGLQFLFEYFSETQRNKGNFPGRFSGRQFSNSRSEMNVSTLELGDSALYLCASSLSGLGDTQYFGPGTRLTVL.

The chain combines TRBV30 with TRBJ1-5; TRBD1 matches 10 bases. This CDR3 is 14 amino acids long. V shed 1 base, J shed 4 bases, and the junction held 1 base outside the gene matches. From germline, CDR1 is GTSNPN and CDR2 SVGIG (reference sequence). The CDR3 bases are TGTGCCTGGAGTGGGGACAGGGGAAATCAGCCCCAGCATTTT. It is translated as CAWSGDRGNQPQHF.

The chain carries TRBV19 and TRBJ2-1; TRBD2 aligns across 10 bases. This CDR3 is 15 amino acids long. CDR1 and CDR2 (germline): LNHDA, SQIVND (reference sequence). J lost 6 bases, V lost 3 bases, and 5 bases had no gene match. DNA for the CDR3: TGTGCCAGTAGTATTACGGCTAGCGGGGGCAATGAGCAGTTCTTC. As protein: CASSITASGGNEQFF.

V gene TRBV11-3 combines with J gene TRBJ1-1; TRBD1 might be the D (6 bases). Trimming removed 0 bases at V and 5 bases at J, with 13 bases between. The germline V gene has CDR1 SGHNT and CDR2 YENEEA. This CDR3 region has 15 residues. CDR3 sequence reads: CASSLDGGGGTEAFF. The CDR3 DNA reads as TGTGCCAGCAGCTTAGACGGAGGGGGAGGGACTGAAGCTTTCTTT. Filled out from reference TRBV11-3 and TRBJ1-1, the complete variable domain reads EAGVVQSPRYKIIEKKQPVAFWCNPISGHNTLYWYLQNLGQGPELLIRYENEEAVDDSQLPKDRFSAERLKGVDSTLKIQPAELGDSAVYLCASSLDGGGGTEAFFGQGTRLTVV.